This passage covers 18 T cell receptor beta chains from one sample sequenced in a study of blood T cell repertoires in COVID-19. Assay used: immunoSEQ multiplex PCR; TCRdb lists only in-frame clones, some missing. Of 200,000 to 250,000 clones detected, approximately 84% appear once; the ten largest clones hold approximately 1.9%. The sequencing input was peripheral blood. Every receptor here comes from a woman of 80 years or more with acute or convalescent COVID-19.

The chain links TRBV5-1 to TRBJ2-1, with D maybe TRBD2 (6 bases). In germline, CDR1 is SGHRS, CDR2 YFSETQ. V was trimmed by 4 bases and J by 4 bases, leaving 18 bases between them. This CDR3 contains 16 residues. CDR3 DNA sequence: TGCGCCAGCAGCATAGGTGGGCGGGAAAGATACAATGAGCAGTTCTTC. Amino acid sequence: CASSIGGRERYNEQFF.

In nucleotides, the CDR3 is TGTGCCAGCCGACTAGCGGGAGTGGCCTACGAGCAGTACTTC. This encodes CASRLAGVAYEQYF. V gene TRBV2 combines with J gene TRBJ2-7; TRBD2 matches at 12 bases. The germline V gene encodes CDR1 SNHLY and CDR2 FYNNEI. The J segment lost 2 bases and the V segment lost 8 bases, leaving 4 bases of the junction unmatched. The CDR3 extends over 14 amino acids. Together with reference TRBV2 and TRBJ2-7, the CDR3 gives the full variable domain: EPEVTQTPSHQVTQMGQEVILRCVPISNHLYFYWYRQILGQKVEFLVSFYNNEISEKSEIFDDQFSVERPDGSNFTLKIRSTKLEDSAMYFCASRLAGVAYEQYFGPGTRLTVT.

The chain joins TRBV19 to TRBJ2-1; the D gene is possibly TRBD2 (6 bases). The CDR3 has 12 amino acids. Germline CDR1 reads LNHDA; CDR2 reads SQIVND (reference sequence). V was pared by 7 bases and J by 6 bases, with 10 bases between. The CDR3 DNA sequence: TGTGCCAGTAAGGCGGGAACCAATGAGCAGTTCTTC. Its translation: CASKAGTNEQFF.

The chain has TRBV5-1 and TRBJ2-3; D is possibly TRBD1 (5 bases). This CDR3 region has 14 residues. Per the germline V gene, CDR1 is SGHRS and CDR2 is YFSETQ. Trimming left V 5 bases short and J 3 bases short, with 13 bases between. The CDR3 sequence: CASSLSQGTDTQYF. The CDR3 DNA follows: TGCGCCAGCAGTTTAAGCCAGGGAACAGATACGCAGTATTTT.

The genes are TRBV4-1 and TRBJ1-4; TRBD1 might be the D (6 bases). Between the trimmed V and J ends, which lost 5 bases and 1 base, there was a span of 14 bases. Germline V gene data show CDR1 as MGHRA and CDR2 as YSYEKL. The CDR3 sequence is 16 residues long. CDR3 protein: CASSFPRTVTNEKLFF. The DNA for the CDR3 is TGCGCCAGCAGCTTTCCTCGGACAGTAACTAATGAAAAACTGTTTTTT.

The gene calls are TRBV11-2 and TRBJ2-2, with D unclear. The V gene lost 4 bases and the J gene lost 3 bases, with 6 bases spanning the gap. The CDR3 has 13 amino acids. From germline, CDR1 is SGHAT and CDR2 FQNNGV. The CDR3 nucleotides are TGTGCCAGCAGCTCATCAGACACCGGGGAGCTGTTTTTT. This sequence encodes CASSSSDTGELFF.

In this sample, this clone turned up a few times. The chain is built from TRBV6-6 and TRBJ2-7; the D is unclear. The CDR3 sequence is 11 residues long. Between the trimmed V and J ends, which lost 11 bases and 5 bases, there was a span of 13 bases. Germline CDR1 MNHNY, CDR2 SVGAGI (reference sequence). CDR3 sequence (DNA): TGTGCCGCTAGGAGACTCCACGAGCAGTACTTC. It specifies CAARRLHEQYF.

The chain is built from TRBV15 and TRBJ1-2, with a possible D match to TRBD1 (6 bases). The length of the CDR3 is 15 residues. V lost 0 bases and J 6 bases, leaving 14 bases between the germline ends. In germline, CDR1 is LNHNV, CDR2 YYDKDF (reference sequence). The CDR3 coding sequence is TGTGCCACCAGCAGAGATGGGGGCAGTCCGGATGGCTACACCTTC. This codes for CATSRDGGSPDGYTF.

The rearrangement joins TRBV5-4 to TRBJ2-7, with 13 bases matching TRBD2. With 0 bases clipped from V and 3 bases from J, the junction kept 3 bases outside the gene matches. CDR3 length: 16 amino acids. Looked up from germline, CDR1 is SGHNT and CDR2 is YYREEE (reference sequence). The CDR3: CASSLGGTSGNYEQYF. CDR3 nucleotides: TGTGCCAGCAGCTTGGGAGGGACTAGCGGGAACTACGAGCAGTACTTC.

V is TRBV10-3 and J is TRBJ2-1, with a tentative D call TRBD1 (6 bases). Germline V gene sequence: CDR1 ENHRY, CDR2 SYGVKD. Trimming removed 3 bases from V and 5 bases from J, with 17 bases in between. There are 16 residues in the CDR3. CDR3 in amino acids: CAISDFRGARDNEQFF. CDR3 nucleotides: TGTGCCATCAGTGATTTCAGGGGCGCCCGGGACAATGAGCAGTTCTTC.

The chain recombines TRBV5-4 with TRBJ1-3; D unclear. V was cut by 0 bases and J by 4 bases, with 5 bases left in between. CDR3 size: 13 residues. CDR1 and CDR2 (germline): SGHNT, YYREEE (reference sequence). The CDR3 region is CASSLVGGNTIYF. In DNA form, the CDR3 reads TGTGCCAGCAGCTTGGTCGGGGGAAACACCATATATTTT.

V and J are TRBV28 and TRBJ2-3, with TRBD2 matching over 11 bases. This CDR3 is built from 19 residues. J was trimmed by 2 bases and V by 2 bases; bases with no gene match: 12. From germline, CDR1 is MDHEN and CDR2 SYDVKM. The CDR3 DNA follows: TGTGCCAGCAGTTTAGCGACTAGCGGGAAGATTGGATACACAGATACGCAGTATTTT. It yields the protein CASSLATSGKIGYTDTQYF.

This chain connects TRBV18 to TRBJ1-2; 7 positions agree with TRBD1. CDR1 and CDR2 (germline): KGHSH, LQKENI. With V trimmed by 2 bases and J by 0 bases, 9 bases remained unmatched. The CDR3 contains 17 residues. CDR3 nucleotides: TGTGCCAGCTCACCAACACAGGGGCTCTTAGCTAACTATGGCTACACCTTC. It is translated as CASSPTQGLLANYGYTF.

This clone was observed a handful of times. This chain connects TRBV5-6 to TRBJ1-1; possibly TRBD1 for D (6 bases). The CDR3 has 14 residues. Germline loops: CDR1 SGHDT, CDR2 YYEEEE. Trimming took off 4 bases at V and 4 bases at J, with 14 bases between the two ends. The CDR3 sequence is CASSLIQGFTEAFF. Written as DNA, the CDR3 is TGTGCCAGCAGCCTTATACAGGGCTTCACTGAAGCTTTCTTT.

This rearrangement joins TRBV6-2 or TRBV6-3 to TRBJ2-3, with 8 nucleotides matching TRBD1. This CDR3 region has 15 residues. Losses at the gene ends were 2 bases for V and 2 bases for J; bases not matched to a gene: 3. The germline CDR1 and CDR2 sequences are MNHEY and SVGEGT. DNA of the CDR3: TGTGCCAGCAGTTACGCCAGGGGGCTCACAGATACGCAGTATTTT. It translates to CASSYARGLTDTQYF.

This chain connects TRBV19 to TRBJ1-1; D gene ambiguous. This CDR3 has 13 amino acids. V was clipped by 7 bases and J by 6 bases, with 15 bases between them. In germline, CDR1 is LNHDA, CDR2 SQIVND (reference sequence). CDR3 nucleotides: TGTGCCAGTATGACGTGGAGGCCTCCTGAAGCTTTCTTT. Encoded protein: CASMTWRPPEAFF.

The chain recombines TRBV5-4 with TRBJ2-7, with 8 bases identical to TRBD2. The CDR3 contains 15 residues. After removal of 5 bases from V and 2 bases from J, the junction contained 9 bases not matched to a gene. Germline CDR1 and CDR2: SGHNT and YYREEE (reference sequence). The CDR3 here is CASRPGTRGPYEQYF. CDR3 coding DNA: TGTGCCAGCAGGCCCGGGACTAGAGGGCCCTACGAGCAGTACTTC.

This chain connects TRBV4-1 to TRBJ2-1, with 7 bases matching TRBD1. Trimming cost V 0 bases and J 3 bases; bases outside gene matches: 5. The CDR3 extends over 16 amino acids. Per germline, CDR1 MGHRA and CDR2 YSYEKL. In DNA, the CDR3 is TGCGCCAGCAGCCAAGACGACAGGGTCTTCTACAATGAGCAGTTCTTC. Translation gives CASSQDDRVFYNEQFF.